These 20 T cell receptor beta chains originate from one sample sequenced in a study of blood T cells in healthy people across ages. A second PCR of about 6 to 12 cycles used a sample-barcoded 5' primer and a J-beta primer mix. TCRdb analysed the 5' RACE reads with MiXCR anew, one entry per CDR3 protein. Among about 1.4 million distinct CDR3 sequences listed, almost 60% were seen once. The material sequenced was blood. These receptors all stem from a man in his late teens or twenties in good health.

This clonotype was counted a few times. J is TRBJ1-2 and V is TRBV29-1; D may be TRBD1 (6 bases). The V and J ends lost 6 bases and 5 bases respectively, with 19 bases between them. The CDR3 consists of 14 residues. Germline V gene sequence: CDR1 SQVTM, CDR2 ANQGSEA. The DNA of the CDR3 is TGCAGCGTGGCGACAGGCATCACCGCTTATGGCTACACCTTC. Translated, it gives CSVATGITAYGYTF.

This clonotype was picked up a small number of times. The rearrangement uses TRBV25-1 and TRBJ1-2; D not resolved. Trimming removed 6 bases from V and 8 bases from J, with 13 bases in between. This CDR3 has 12 residues. Germline V gene data show CDR1 as MGHDK and CDR2 as SYGVNS. For the CDR3, the DNA is TGTGCCAGCAGCGAGTTGGGAGAGGGCTACACCTTC. It yields the protein CASSELGEGYTF.

The chain joins TRBV7-8 to TRBJ2-3; no clear D. The V gene lost 1 base and the J gene lost 7 bases, with 18 bases spanning the gap. The germline V gene encodes CDR1 SGHVS and CDR2 FQNEAQ. CDR3 length: 16 amino acids. The CDR3 reads CASSLGPAIYANTQYF. The DNA of the CDR3 is TGTGCCAGCAGCTTAGGCCCAGCTATCTACGCAAATACGCAGTATTTT.

V and J are TRBV20-1 and TRBJ1-2; D call uncertain. Germline-derived CDR1 and CDR2 are DFQATT and SNEGSKA (reference sequence). The V gene lost 1 base and the J gene lost 3 bases, with 12 bases spanning the gap. The CDR3 is 14 amino acids. The CDR3, as DNA: TGCAGTGCTAGAGGGTTGCAGGAGGACTATGGCTACACCTTC. Its translation: CSARGLQEDYGYTF.

V and J are TRBV20-1 and TRBJ2-5, with unresolved D. V lost 3 bases, J lost 3 bases, and 2 bases lay in between. The CDR3 covers 10 residues. CDR1 and CDR2 (germline): DFQATT, SNEGSKA (reference sequence). The CDR3 region has the DNA TGCAGTGCTAGCAAAGAGACCCAGTACTTC. Amino acid sequence: CSASKETQYF.

Concerning this clonotype: Relative to the germline gene, one junction end is altered; a read error may explain this. This chain links TRBV13 with TRBJ2-3, with a possible D match to TRBD1 (6 bases). The CDR3 length is 16 residues. CDR1 and CDR2 from the germline V gene are PRHDT and FYEKMQ (reference sequence). The DNA for the CDR3 is TGTGCCAGCAGCTTAGGGGACAGTCCTAGCACAGATATGCAGTATTTT. Translated, it gives CASSLGDSPSTDMQYF.

This clonotype appeared once. The J gene is TRBJ2-2, the V gene TRBV6-2 or TRBV6-3, with D unresolved. Germline V lookup: CDR1 MNHEY, CDR2 SVGEGT. The V and J ends lost 8 bases and 2 bases respectively, with 12 bases between them. This CDR3 spans 14 amino acids. CDR3 in amino acids: CASQNSANTGELFF. In DNA form, the CDR3 reads TGTGCCAGCCAAAACTCGGCCAACACCGGGGAGCTGTTTTTT.

The V and J genes are TRBV7-6 and TRBJ2-6, with TRBD2 matching over 7 bases. V lost 5 bases and J lost 1; bases outside the gene matches: 5. This CDR3 has 16 amino acids. The germline V gene encodes CDR1 SGHVS and CDR2 FNYEAQ. The CDR3 is CASSTGRGSGANVLTF. For the CDR3, the DNA is TGTGCCAGCAGCACGGGGAGGGGTTCTGGGGCCAACGTCCTGACTTTC.

The chain has TRBV10-3 and TRBJ2-7, with TRBD2 matching over 7 bases. Germline V gives CDR1 ENHRY, CDR2 SYGVKD. J was trimmed by 0 bases and V by 7 bases; bases with no gene match: 3. The CDR3 length is 13 residues. CDR3 amino acids: CAITGDYSYEQYF. Here the CDR3 DNA reads TGTGCCATCACTGGGGACTACTCCTACGAGCAGTACTTC.

V gene TRBV20-1 combines with J gene TRBJ2-2; no clear D. There are 9 residues in the CDR3. Per the germline V gene, CDR1 is DFQATT and CDR2 is SNEGSKA (reference sequence). Trimming stripped 7 bases from V and 8 bases from J, with 5 bases between. The CDR3: CSVPGELFF. Here the CDR3 DNA reads TGCAGTGTCCCAGGGGAGCTGTTTTTT.

This clonotype came up a few times. This chain's CDR3 is CSARDWRDTDTQYF. The CDR3 region has the DNA TGCAGTGCTAGGGACTGGAGGGACACAGATACGCAGTATTTT. The V and J genes are TRBV20-1 and TRBJ2-3, with D perhaps matching TRBD2 (6 bases). In germline, CDR1 is DFQATT, CDR2 SNEGSKA (reference sequence). The ends were cut back, 3 bases at V and 2 bases at J, with 12 bases in the middle. The CDR3 is made up of 14 amino acids.

The chain carries TRBV6-1 and TRBJ2-2, with TRBD2 identical over 9 bases. The CDR3 runs to 14 residues. With 7 bases clipped from V and 7 bases from J, the junction kept 7 bases outside the gene matches. Germline CDR1 and CDR2: MNHNS and SASEGT. The CDR3 loop reads CASTVAGEGGELFF. The CDR3 DNA sequence: TGTGCCAGCACTGTAGCGGGAGAAGGCGGGGAGCTGTTTTTT.

This clonotype was seen more than once but under ten times. The J gene is TRBJ2-4, the V gene TRBV6-5; 7 bases are a match to TRBD2. Trimming at V came to 6 bases and at J to 13 bases, leaving 21 bases not matched to a gene. The CDR3 spans 16 residues. In germline, CDR1 is MNHEY, CDR2 SVGAGI. Here the CDR3 reads CASRQAASGTSGTQYF. DNA of the CDR3: TGTGCCAGCAGGCAGGCGGCTAGCGGAACTTCGGGAACCCAGTACTTC.

The J gene is TRBJ2-7, the V gene TRBV12-3 or TRBV12-4; D could derive from TRBD1 or TRBD2 (5 bases each). Trimming took off 3 bases at V and 6 bases at J, with 12 bases between the two ends. CDR3 size: 13 residues. Here the CDR3 reads CASSLGTAAEQYF. CDR3 bases: TGTGCCAGCAGTTTGGGGACCGCGGCCGAGCAGTACTTC.

This clonotype was counted only a few times. This CDR3 reads CSAEGLAEVYEQYF. The CDR3 region has the DNA TGCAGTGCTGAGGGACTAGCGGAAGTCTACGAGCAGTACTTC. This sequence joins TRBV20-1 and TRBJ2-7, with TRBD2 matching over 11 bases. The CDR3 has 14 residues. V shed 5 bases, J shed 3 bases, and the junction held 6 bases outside the gene matches. The germline V gene encodes CDR1 DFQATT and CDR2 SNEGSKA (reference sequence).

The chain is built from TRBV7-2 and TRBJ1-2; TRBD1 is a possible D gene (5 bases). CDR1 SGHTA and CDR2 FQGNSA come from the germline V gene. Trimming left V 1 base short and J 4 bases short, with 13 bases between. The CDR3 is 15 amino acids. The CDR3 nucleotides read TGTGCCAGCAGCTTAGGAACCTCGACAGTCTATGGCTACACCTTC. This sequence encodes CASSLGTSTVYGYTF.

In its sample, this clonotype was seen a few times. The chain links TRBV20-1 to TRBJ2-3; 9 positions agree with TRBD2. Germline CDR1 reads DFQATT; CDR2 reads SNEGSKA (reference sequence). The CDR3 length is 16 residues. V trimming: 1 base; J trimming: 5 bases; junction bases outside the gene matches: 10. This CDR3 is CSARVSLAGTLDTQYF. The CDR3 nucleotides read TGCAGTGCTAGAGTAAGCCTAGCGGGAACTCTAGATACGCAGTATTTT.

J is TRBJ1-4 and V is TRBV14; 7 bases are a match to TRBD1. V lost 1 base, J lost 2 bases, and 4 bases stayed unmatched. Germline V lookup: CDR1 SGHDN, CDR2 FVKESK. This CDR3 contains 16 residues. The CDR3 bases are TGTGCCAGCAGCCAAGTCCCGACAGGGACTAATGAAAAACTGTTTTTT. Its protein product is CASSQVPTGTNEKLFF.

The chain employs TRBV2 and TRBJ1-6; 7 bases fit TRBD1. Germline trimming cut 6 bases from V and 7 bases from J; bases unmatched to any gene: 6. In germline, CDR1 is SNHLY, CDR2 FYNNEI. This CDR3 spans 14 amino acids. The CDR3 DNA follows: TGTGCCAGCAGGAACAGGGGTGGGAATTCACCCCTCCACTTT. This encodes CASRNRGGNSPLHF. The complete variable domain, with remaining parts taken from reference TRBV2 and TRBJ1-6, reads EPEVTQTPSHQVTQMGQEVILRCVPISNHLYFYWYRQILGQKVEFLVSFYNNEISEKSEIFDDQFSVERPDGSNFTLKIRSTKLEDSAMYFCASRNRGGNSPLHFGNGTRLTVT.

This chain joins TRBV29-1 and TRBJ2-5; 10 bases agree with TRBD1. The J call may be mistaken, given a closer DNA end match to TRBJ2-7. Germline lookup yields CDR1 SQVTM and CDR2 ANQGSEA. CDR3 size: 15 residues. The CDR3 sequence is CSVGKGTGVLYEQYF. CDR3 bases: TGCAGCGTGGGGAAGGGGACAGGGGTACTCTACGAGCAGTACTTC.